This entry lists 18 T cell receptor beta chains sequenced from one sample in a study of CD8 T cells in Susac syndrome. The authors reverse transcribed 0.5 to 1 ug RNA with random hexamers. TCRdb reprocessed the immunoSEQ multiplex PCR reads with MiXCR, giving one entry per CDR3 protein. Of about 180,000 distinct CDR3 sequences listed, roughly 94% are singletons. The sequencing sample was made of CD4+ T cells from PBMCs. The receptors originated from a human donor with Susac syndrome.

V and J are TRBV24-1 and TRBJ2-7; the match to TRBD1 covers 9 bases. V lost 4 bases, J lost 0 bases, and 6 bases stayed unmatched. Looked up from germline, CDR1 is KGHDR and CDR2 is SFDVKD. The CDR3 extends over 16 amino acids. CDR3 in DNA: TGTGCCACCAGTGACCGGGACAGGGCAAGCTCCTACGAGCAGTACTTC. The encoded protein is CATSDRDRASSYEQYF.

The chain recombines TRBV18 with TRBJ2-1, with 8 bases identical to TRBD1. The CDR3 length is 14 residues. In germline, CDR1 is KGHSH, CDR2 LQKENI. Trimming removed 2 bases from V and 7 bases from J; junction bases left unmatched: 4. CDR3 nucleotide sequence: TGTGCCAGCTCACCAAGGACAGGGTTTAATGAGCAGTTCTTC. Translated: CASSPRTGFNEQFF. The whole variable domain, remainder taken from reference TRBV18 and TRBJ2-1, is NAGVMQNPRHLVRRRGQEARLRCSPMKGHSHVYWYRQLPEEGLKFMVYLQKENIIDESGMPKERFSAEFPKEGPSILRIQQVVRGDSAAYFCASSPRTGFNEQFFGPGTRLTVL.

V usage is TRBV12-3 or TRBV12-4 and J usage is TRBJ1-1; unclear D gene. The CDR3 contains 12 residues. Trimming shortened V by 6 bases and J by 11 bases, and 16 bases separated the two germline ends. The CDR3 here is CASRERQTLAFF. As DNA, the CDR3 is TGTGCCAGCAGGGAAAGACAAACCCTCGCTTTCTTT.

V and J are TRBV20-1 and TRBJ2-1; D remains unclear. V was cut by 3 bases and J by 0 bases, with 6 bases left in between. Per the germline V gene, CDR1 is DFQATT and CDR2 is SNEGSKA (reference sequence). CDR3 size: 13 residues. CDR3 in amino acids: CSASSISYNEQFF. The CDR3 bases are TGCAGTGCTAGTTCGATCTCCTACAATGAGCAGTTCTTC.

The gene calls are TRBV7-2 and TRBJ2-7; the D gene is possibly TRBD1 (6 bases). The CDR3 is 14 residues long. From germline, CDR1 is SGHTA and CDR2 FQGNSA. V was cut by 3 bases and J by 2 bases, with 11 bases left in between. CDR3 DNA: TGTGCCAGCAGCTTCCCAGGGGCAACCTACGAGCAGTACTTC. Translation: CASSFPGATYEQYF.

This chain connects TRBV11-2 to TRBJ2-3, with D uncertain. V lost 1 base to trimming and J lost 3 bases, with 14 bases between them. CDR1 SGHAT and CDR2 FQNNGV come from the germline V gene. The CDR3 loop spans 16 amino acids. CDR3 loop: CASSLGGKRVTDTQYF. The CDR3 nucleotides are TGTGCCAGCAGCTTAGGGGGTAAACGGGTTACAGATACGCAGTATTTT.

The chain couples TRBV20-1 to TRBJ2-3; D uncertain. Trimming removed 1 base from V and 4 bases from J, with 15 bases in between. In germline, CDR1 is DFQATT, CDR2 SNEGSKA (reference sequence). This CDR3 region has 15 residues. The CDR3 nucleotides are TGCAGTGCTAGAGGCGGCTACCGGGCACCAGATACGCAGTATTTT. This translates into CSARGGYRAPDTQYF.

The rearrangement uses TRBV7-2 and TRBJ1-2; 10 bases agree with TRBD1. CDR3 length: 14 amino acids. The germline V gene encodes CDR1 SGHTA and CDR2 FQGNSA. J gave up 10 bases and V 1 base, and 6 bases lay outside the gene matches. CDR3 nucleotides: TGTGCCAGCAGCTTAGATAGGGACAGGGGAGTCTACACCTTC. Its protein product is CASSLDRDRGVYTF.

The chain couples TRBV7-9 to TRBJ1-3, with D unclear. Germline CDR1 SEHNR, CDR2 FQNEAQ (reference sequence). The germline V and J ends were trimmed by 6 bases and 2 bases, with 8 bases remaining between them. CDR3 length: 13 amino acids. The CDR3 region has the DNA TGTGCCAGCAGGTTGGCTACTGGAAACACCATATATTTT. This gives the protein CASRLATGNTIYF.

The chain uses TRBV25-1 and TRBJ2-3; TRBD2 matches at 13 bases. J gave up 2 bases and V 6 bases, and 5 bases lay outside the gene matches. The CDR3 loop spans 16 amino acids. Per germline, CDR1 MGHDK and CDR2 SYGVNS. The CDR3 here is CASRGLAGSVTDTQYF. The DNA of the CDR3 is TGTGCCAGCAGGGGACTAGCGGGGTCGGTCACAGATACGCAGTATTTT.

The V gene is TRBV20-1, the J gene TRBJ1-5; D possibly corresponds to TRBD1 (6 bases). The V end lost 1 base, the J end lost 5 bases, and 9 bases lay between the germline ends. CDR1 and CDR2 from the germline V gene are DFQATT and SNEGSKA (reference sequence). The CDR3 length is 13 residues. The CDR3 DNA reads as TGCAGTGCTAGAGCAGGGGCGGATCAGCCCCAGCATTTT. Translated: CSARAGADQPQHF.

The genes are TRBV15 and TRBJ2-1; 9 bases agree with TRBD1. The V and J ends lost 3 bases and 0 bases, in that order; junction bases with no gene match: 0. Per the germline V gene, CDR1 is LNHNV and CDR2 is YYDKDF (reference sequence). This CDR3 contains 15 residues. The CDR3 DNA reads TGTGCCACCAGCAGGGACAGGGGCTCCTACAATGAGCAGTTCTTC. Translating gives CATSRDRGSYNEQFF.

The chain is built from TRBV19 and TRBJ2-6; D tentatively reads TRBD1 or TRBD2 (5 bases each). There are 16 residues in the CDR3. The germline V and J ends were trimmed by 6 bases and 0 bases, with 12 bases remaining between them. Germline CDR1 reads LNHDA; CDR2 reads SQIVND (reference sequence). CDR3 sequence reads: CASSGDRSSGANVLTF. In nucleotides, the CDR3 is TGTGCCAGTAGCGGGGACCGAAGCTCTGGGGCCAACGTCCTGACTTTC.

The rearrangement uses TRBV4-2 and TRBJ2-3; possibly TRBD2 for D (7 bases). This CDR3 comprises 18 residues. Per the germline V gene, CDR1 is LGHNA and CDR2 is YNFKEQ. Trimming took off 4 bases at V and 3 bases at J, with 23 bases between the two ends. CDR3: CASSPPPGAGVSTDTQYF. CDR3 nucleotide sequence: TGTGCCAGCAGCCCCCCCCCGGGGGCGGGGGTATCTACAGATACGCAGTATTTT.

The chain's CDR3 is CASSIRETQYF. The DNA for the CDR3 is TGTGCCAGTAGTATTCGGGAGACCCAGTACTTC. The rearrangement links TRBV19 to TRBJ2-5, with D hard to call. The germline gives CDR1 LNHDA, CDR2 SQIVND (reference sequence). The germline V and J ends were trimmed by 3 bases and 5 bases, with 4 bases remaining between them. This CDR3 has 11 residues.

The chain carries TRBV3-1 and TRBJ2-2; D is perhaps TRBD1 (5 bases). CDR1 and CDR2 from the germline V gene are LGHDT and YNNKEL (reference sequence). The length of the CDR3 is 12 residues. Trimming removed 4 bases from V and 6 bases from J, with 6 bases in between. In DNA, the CDR3 is TGTGCCAGCAGCCTGGGGCCCGGGGAGCTGTTTTTT. Encoded protein: CASSLGPGELFF.

The rearrangement joins TRBV9 to TRBJ1-6; D possibly corresponds to TRBD1 (5 bases). This CDR3 is built from 13 residues. Germline loops: CDR1 SGDLS, CDR2 YYNGEE. The ends were cut back, 2 bases at V and 11 bases at J, with 11 bases in the middle. The CDR3 nucleotides are TGTGCCAGCAGCGTGGCAGGGAAAGCACCCCTCCACTTT. Translating it yields CASSVAGKAPLHF.

The V call is TRBV3-1, the J call TRBJ1-1; D perhaps matches TRBD1 (6 bases). V was shortened by 5 bases and J by 1 base, with 11 bases between the two germline ends. Germline V gene data show CDR1 as LGHDT and CDR2 as YNNKEL (reference sequence). The CDR3 has 14 residues. The CDR3 region is CASSSTDRNTEAFF. For the CDR3, the DNA is TGTGCCAGCAGCTCTACGGACAGGAACACTGAAGCTTTCTTT. Together with reference TRBV3-1 and TRBJ1-1, the CDR3 gives the full variable domain: DTAVSQTPKYLVTQMGNDKSIKCEQNLGHDTMYWYKQDSKKFLKIMFSYNNKELIINETVPNRFSPKSPDKAHLNLHINSLELGDSAVYFCASSSTDRNTEAFFGQGTRLTVV.